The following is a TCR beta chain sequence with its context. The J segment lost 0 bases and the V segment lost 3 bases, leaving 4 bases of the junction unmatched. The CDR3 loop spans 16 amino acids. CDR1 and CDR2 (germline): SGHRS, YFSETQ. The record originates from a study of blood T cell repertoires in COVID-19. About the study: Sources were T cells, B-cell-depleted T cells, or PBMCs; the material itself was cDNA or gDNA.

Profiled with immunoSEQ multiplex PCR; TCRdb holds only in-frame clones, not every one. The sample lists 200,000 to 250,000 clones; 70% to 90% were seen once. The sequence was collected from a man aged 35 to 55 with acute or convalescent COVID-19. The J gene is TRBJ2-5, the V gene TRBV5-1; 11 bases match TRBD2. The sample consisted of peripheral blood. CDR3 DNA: TGCGCCAGCAGCTACACTAGCGGGGGTCACCAAGAGACCCAGTACTTC. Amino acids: CASSYTSGGHQETQYF.